The entry below describes one T cell receptor beta chain. Its antigen remains unknown. This CDR3 spans 14 amino acids. The V gene's germline CDR1 is SGHRS and CDR2 YFSETQ. The V end was cut by 3 bases, the J end by 5 bases, with 12 bases between. This entry is derived from a study of cytomegalovirus exposure and HLA in healthy donors. Notes on the study in general: From TCR beta sequences, most subjects' HLA-A and HLA-B alleles were reportedly predicted accurately. Certain indistinguishable V segments, among them TRBV6-2 and TRBV6-3, were excluded.

PCR primers comprised 60 Vbeta and 13 Jbeta primers. This table comes from immunoSEQ multiplex PCR, and its TCRdb copy is limited to in-frame clones, with some not included. The sample consists of about 62,000 clones, approximately 80% of them appearing once. This sequence joins TRBV5-1 and TRBJ2-4, with D perhaps TRBD1 (6 bases). Source material: PBMCs. The sequence derives from a woman in her 30s in good health and CMV-seronegative. CDR3 coding DNA: TGCGCCAGCAGCTCCCTTGAGGGGGAAAACATTCAGTACTTC. This sequence encodes CASSSLEGENIQYF.